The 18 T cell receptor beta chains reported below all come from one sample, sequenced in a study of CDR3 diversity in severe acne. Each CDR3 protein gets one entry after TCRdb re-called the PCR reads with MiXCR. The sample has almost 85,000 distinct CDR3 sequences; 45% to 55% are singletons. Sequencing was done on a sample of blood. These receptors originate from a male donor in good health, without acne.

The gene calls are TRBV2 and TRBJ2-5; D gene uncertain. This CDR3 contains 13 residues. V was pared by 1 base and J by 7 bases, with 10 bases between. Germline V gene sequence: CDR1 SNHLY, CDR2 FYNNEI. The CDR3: CASSEDSSTTQYF. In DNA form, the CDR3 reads TGTGCCAGCAGTGAAGACTCCTCTACGACCCAGTACTTC.

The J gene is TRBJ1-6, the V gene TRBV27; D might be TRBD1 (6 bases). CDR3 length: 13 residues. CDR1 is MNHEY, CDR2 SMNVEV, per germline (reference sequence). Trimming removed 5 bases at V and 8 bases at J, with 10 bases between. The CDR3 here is CASSANRDSPLHF. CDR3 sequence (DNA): TGTGCCAGCAGTGCCAACAGGGATTCACCCCTCCACTTT.

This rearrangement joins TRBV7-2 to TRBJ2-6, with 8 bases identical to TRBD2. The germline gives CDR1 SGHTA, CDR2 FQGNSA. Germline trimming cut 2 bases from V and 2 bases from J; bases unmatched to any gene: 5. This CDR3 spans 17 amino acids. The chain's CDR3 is CASSLSGGPPGANVLTF. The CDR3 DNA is TGTGCCAGCAGCTTATCGGGAGGGCCGCCTGGGGCCAACGTCCTGACTTTC.

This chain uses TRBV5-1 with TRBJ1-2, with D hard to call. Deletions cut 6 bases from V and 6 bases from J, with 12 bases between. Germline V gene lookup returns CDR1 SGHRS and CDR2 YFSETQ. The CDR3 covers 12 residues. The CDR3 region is CASTMGVDGYTF. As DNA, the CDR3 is TGCGCCAGCACGATGGGAGTTGATGGCTACACCTTC.

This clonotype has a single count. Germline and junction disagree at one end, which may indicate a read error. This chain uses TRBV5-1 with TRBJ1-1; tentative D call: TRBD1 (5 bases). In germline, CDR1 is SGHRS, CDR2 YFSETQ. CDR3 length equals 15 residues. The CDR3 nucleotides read TGTGCCAGCAGCTTCATGTCCGGGACGAACACTGAAGCTTTCTTT. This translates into CASSFMSGTNTEAFF.

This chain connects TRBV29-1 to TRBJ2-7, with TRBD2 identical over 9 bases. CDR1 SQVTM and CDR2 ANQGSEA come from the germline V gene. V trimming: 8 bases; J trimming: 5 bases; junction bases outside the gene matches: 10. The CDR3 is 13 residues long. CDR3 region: CSPAASGNHEQYV. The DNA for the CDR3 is TGCAGCCCCGCGGCTAGCGGGAACCACGAGCAGTACGTC.

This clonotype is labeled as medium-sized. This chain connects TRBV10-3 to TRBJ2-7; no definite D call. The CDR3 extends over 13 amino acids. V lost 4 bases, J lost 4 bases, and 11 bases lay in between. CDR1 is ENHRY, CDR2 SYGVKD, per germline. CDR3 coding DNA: TGTGCCATCAGTGCTCGGACGGGTTACGAGCAGTACTTC. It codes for CAISARTGYEQYF.

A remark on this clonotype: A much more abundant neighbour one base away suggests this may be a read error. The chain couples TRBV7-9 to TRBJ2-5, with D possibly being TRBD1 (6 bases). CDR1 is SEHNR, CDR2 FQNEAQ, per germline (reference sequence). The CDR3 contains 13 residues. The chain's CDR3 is CASSLKGGEAQYF. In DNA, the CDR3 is TGTGCCAGCAGCTTAAAAGGGGGAGAGGCCCAGTACTTC.

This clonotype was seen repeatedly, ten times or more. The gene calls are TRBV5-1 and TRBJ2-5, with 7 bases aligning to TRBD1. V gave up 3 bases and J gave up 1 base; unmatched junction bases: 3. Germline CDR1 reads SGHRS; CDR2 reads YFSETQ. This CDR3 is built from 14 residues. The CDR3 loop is CASSYRGRQETQYF. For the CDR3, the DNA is TGCGCCAGCAGCTACAGGGGCCGCCAAGAGACCCAGTACTTC. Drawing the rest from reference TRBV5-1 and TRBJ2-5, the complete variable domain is KAGVTQTPRYLIKTRGQQVTLSCSPISGHRSVSWYQQTPGQGLQFLFEYFSETQRNKGNFPGRFSGRQFSNSRSEMNVSTLELGDSALYLCASSYRGRQETQYFGPGTRLLVL.

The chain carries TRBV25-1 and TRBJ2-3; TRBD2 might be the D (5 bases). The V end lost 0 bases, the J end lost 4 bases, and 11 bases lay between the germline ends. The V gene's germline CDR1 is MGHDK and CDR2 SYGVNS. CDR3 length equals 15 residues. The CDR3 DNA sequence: TGTGCCAGCAGTGAATATCGGGGAGCTTCAGATACGCAGTATTTT. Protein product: CASSEYRGASDTQYF.

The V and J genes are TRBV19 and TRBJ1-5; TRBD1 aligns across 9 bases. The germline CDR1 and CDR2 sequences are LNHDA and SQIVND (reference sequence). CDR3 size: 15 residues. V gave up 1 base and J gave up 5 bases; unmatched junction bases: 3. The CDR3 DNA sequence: TGTGCCAGTAGTATAGTGGACAGGGGTGATCAGCCCCAGCATTTT. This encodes CASSIVDRGDQPQHF.

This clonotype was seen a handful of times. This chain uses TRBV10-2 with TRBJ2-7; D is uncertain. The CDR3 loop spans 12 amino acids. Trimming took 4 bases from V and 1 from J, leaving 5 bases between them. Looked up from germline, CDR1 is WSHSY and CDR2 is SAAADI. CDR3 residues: CASSAGSYEQYF. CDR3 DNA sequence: TGCGCCAGCAGTGCTGGTTCCTACGAGCAGTACTTC.

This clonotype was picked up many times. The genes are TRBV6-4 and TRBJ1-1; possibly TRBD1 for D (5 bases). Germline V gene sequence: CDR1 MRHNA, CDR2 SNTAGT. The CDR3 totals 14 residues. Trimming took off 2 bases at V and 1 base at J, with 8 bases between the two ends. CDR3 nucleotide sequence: TGTGCCAGCAGTGACGGGGGGGAGAACACTGAAGCTTTCTTT. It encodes CASSDGGENTEAFF.

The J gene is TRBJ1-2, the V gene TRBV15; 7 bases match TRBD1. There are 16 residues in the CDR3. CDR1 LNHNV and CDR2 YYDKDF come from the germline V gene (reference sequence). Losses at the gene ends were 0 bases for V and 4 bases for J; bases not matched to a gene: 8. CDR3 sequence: CATSRDARGQSYGYTF. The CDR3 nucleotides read TGTGCCACCAGCAGAGATGCTCGGGGACAGTCCTATGGCTACACCTTC.

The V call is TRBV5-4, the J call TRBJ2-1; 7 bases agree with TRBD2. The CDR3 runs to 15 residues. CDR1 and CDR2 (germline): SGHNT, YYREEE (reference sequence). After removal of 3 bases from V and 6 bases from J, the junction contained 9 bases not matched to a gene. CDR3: CASSWAGGSSNEQFF. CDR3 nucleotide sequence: TGTGCCAGCAGCTGGGCCGGCGGGAGTAGCAATGAGCAGTTCTTC.

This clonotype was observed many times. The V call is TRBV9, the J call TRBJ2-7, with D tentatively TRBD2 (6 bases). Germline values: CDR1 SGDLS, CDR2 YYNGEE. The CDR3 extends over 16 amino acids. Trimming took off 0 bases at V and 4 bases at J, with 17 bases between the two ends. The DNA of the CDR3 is TGTGCCAGCAGCGTAGCAGCACTAGCTATCCAGTACGAGCAGTACTTC. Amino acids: CASSVAALAIQYEQYF. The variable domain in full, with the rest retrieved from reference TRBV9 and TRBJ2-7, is DSGVTQTPKHLITATGQRVTLRCSPRSGDLSVYWYQQSLDQGLQFLIQYYNGEERAKGNILERFSAQQFPDLHSELNLSSLELGDSALYFCASSVAALAIQYEQYFGPGTRLTVT.

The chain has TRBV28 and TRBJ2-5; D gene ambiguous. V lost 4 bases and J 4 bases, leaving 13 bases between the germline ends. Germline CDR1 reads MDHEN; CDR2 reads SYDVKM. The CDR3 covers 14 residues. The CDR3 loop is CASSSPARSETQYF. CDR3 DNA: TGTGCCAGCAGTTCCCCTGCCCGATCAGAGACCCAGTACTTC.

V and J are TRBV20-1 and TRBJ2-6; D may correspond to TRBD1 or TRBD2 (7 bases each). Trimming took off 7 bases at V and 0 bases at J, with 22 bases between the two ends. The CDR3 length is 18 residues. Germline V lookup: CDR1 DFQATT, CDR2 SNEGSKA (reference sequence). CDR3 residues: CSVGSGGQIASGANVLTF. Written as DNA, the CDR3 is TGCAGTGTCGGGTCGGGGGGACAGATTGCCTCTGGGGCCAACGTCCTGACTTTC.